This TCR beta chain was sequenced in a study of untreated major depressive disorder. Controls scored 5 or less on a depressive symptom inventory and never had mood disorders. Blood, around 30 ml, was drawn into EDTA tubes. From thawed PBMCs, CD4+ T cells were purified by negative selection. Only in-frame clones appear in the TCRdb table, and some are missing; sequencing was by immunoSEQ multiplex PCR. Counted here are 15,000 to 25,000 clones, about 84% occurring once; the ten biggest clones make up roughly 0.82%. V was clipped by 3 bases and J by 2 bases, with 9 bases between them. Germline V gives CDR1 KGHSH, CDR2 LQKENI. The CDR3 sequence is 14 residues long.

The rearrangement uses TRBV18 and TRBJ2-3; D is ambiguous. The sequence came from a woman in her twenties or thirties in good health. Sequencing was carried out using CD4+ T cells from PBMCs. The CDR3 DNA follows: TGTGCCAGCTCACCCACACGGATCACAGATACGCAGTATTTT. It specifies CASSPTRITDTQYF.